The T cell receptor beta chain under discussion was sequenced for a study of patients and donors after allogeneic stem cell transplantation. TCRdb fed the RT-PCR reads into MiXCR, producing one record per CDR3 protein. The table records about 16,000 distinct CDR3 sequences, 27% of them present only once. This clonotype appeared many times. Germline values: CDR1 MNHNY, CDR2 SVGAGI (reference sequence). The CDR3 has 14 residues. J was trimmed by 2 bases and V by 6 bases; bases with no gene match: 4. The sequenced material came from blood, either unsorted or a sorted T cell fraction (not recorded which). This receptor was taken from a human donor who was either an allogeneic HSCT recipient or a stem cell or donor lymphocyte infusion donor (not recorded which). It is not recorded whose cells these are; they may come from a transplant donor. The V call is TRBV6-6, the J call TRBJ1-5; TRBD1 aligns across 7 bases. For the CDR3, the DNA is TGTGCCAGCAGAACCGACAGGGGCAATCAGCCCCAGCATTTT. Translation: CASRTDRGNQPQHF.